The 11 T cell receptor beta chains below all came from one sample that was sequenced in a study of T cell responses to AZD1222 COVID-19 vaccine. Measured with immunoSEQ multiplex PCR; TCRdb has only the in-frame clones, and not every one. The repertoire holds 150,000 to 180,000 clones, roughly 90% seen once, with 5.5% to 6% in the top ten. The sample here was peripheral blood, taken on day 0 of MenACWY control vaccination. All receptors come from an adult in good health.

The V gene is TRBV10-2, the J gene TRBJ1-4, with TRBD1 as a possible D gene (6 bases). The V gene's germline CDR1 is WSHSY and CDR2 SAAADI. The V gene lost 3 bases and the J gene lost 6 bases, with 17 bases spanning the gap. CDR3 size: 16 residues. The CDR3 sequence is CASSDPGGGRYEKLFF. CDR3 nucleotides: TGCGCCAGCAGTGACCCCGGTGGGGGGCGCTATGAAAAACTGTTTTTT.

This chain uses TRBV6-1 with TRBJ2-7; D gene ambiguous. This CDR3 region has 15 residues. In germline, CDR1 is MNHNS, CDR2 SASEGT. The V gene lost 1 base and the J gene lost 4 bases, with 14 bases spanning the gap. The chain's CDR3 is CASSEVRGVFYEQYF. In DNA form, the CDR3 reads TGTGCCAGCAGTGAAGTCAGAGGAGTATTTTACGAGCAGTACTTC.

This chain uses TRBV9 with TRBJ1-1; weak D call: TRBD1 (6 bases). Germline CDR1 and CDR2: SGDLS and YYNGEE. Trimming took 0 bases from V and 5 from J, leaving 17 bases between them. This CDR3 is built from 16 residues. The CDR3 bases are TGTGCCAGCAGCGTAGTCGACAGGTGGATGGGTACTGAAGCTTTCTTT. Translating gives CASSVVDRWMGTEAFF.

The chain carries TRBV29-1 and TRBJ1-2; D is ambiguous. Germline CDR1 reads SQVTM; CDR2 reads ANQGSEA. The V and J ends lost 8 bases and 2 bases respectively, with 9 bases between them. The CDR3 extends over 11 amino acids. CDR3 sequence: CSSVENYGYTF. Written as DNA, the CDR3 is TGCAGCTCCGTAGAGAACTATGGCTACACCTTC.

The rearrangement uses TRBV18 and TRBJ1-1; weak D call: TRBD1 (5 bases). This CDR3 has 16 residues. The germline gives CDR1 KGHSH, CDR2 LQKENI. V lost 1 base, J lost 2 bases, and 14 bases lay in between. CDR3 bases: TGTGCCAGCTCACCACAGCAGGGAGAATTTAACACTGAAGCTTTCTTT. It is translated as CASSPQQGEFNTEAFF.

V gene TRBV21-1 combines with J gene TRBJ1-2; the table's D call, TRBD1, was not checked against the DNA. TRBV21-1 is a documented pseudogene. The CDR3 contains 19 residues. Here the CDR3 reads CASSLGEEDRDTTNYGYTF. The CDR3 DNA reads TGTGCCAGCAGCCTCGGGGAAGAAGACAGGGATACGACTAACTATGGCTACACCTTC.

The chain carries TRBV28 and TRBJ2-7, with no clear D. The V gene's germline CDR1 is MDHEN and CDR2 SYDVKM. V was trimmed by 4 bases and J by 6 bases, leaving 7 bases between them. CDR3 length: 11 amino acids. CDR3: CASSSLGEQYF. The CDR3 DNA follows: TGTGCCAGCAGTTCCCTTGGCGAGCAGTACTTC.

The V and J genes are TRBV28 and TRBJ2-5; 7 nucleotides line up with TRBD2. Germline CDR1 and CDR2: MDHEN and SYDVKM. J lost 4 bases, V lost 6 bases, and 11 bases had no gene match. The CDR3 spans 15 residues. The CDR3 spells CASSRTRAGLETQYF. The CDR3 DNA sequence: TGTGCCAGCAGCCGTACTAGAGCGGGACTAGAGACCCAGTACTTC.

The CDR3 coding sequence is TGTGCCAGCAGTGAATGGGGTGGTCCGGGATCCGGAAACACCATATATTTT. The encoded protein is CASSEWGGPGSGNTIYF. The chain combines TRBV6-1 with TRBJ1-3; D is unclear. Looked up from germline, CDR1 is MNHNS and CDR2 is SASEGT. This CDR3 has 17 residues. Between the trimmed V and J ends, which lost 2 bases and 4 bases, there was a span of 18 bases.

The rearrangement links TRBV28 to TRBJ2-5; D gene uncertain. This CDR3 has 13 amino acids. Trimming pared 5 bases from V and 5 bases from J, leaving 12 bases between. Germline lookup yields CDR1 MDHEN and CDR2 SYDVKM. The chain's CDR3 is CASSPVRRETQYF. CDR3 bases: TGTGCCAGCAGTCCGGTCCGAAGGGAGACCCAGTACTTC.

The chain uses TRBV30 and TRBJ1-6, with a tentative D call TRBD1 (6 bases). This CDR3 has 14 residues. V was trimmed by 4 bases and J by 9 bases, leaving 16 bases between them. Germline lookup yields CDR1 GTSNPN and CDR2 SVGIG (reference sequence). CDR3 region: CAWKKGGQGSPLHF. The CDR3 DNA is TGTGCCTGGAAGAAGGGGGGACAAGGTTCACCCCTCCACTTT.